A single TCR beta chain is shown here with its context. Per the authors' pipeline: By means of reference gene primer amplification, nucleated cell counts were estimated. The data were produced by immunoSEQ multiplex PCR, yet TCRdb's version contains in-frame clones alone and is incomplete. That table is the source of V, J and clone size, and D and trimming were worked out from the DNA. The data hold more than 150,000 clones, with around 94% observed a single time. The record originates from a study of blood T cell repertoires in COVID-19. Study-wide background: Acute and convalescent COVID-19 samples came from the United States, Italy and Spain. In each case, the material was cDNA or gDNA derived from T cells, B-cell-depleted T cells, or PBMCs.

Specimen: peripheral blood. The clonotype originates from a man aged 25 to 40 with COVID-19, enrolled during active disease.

The CDR3 here is CASSFRTSGGNEQFF. The CDR3 DNA reads TGTGCCAGCAGCTTTAGGACTAGCGGGGGAAATGAGCAGTTCTTC. The chain has TRBV11-1 and TRBJ2-1; 13 bases line up with TRBD2. This CDR3 is built from 15 residues. V dropped 3 bases and J dropped 7; count of bases not matched to a gene: 3. The germline gives CDR1 SGHAT, CDR2 FQDESV (reference sequence).